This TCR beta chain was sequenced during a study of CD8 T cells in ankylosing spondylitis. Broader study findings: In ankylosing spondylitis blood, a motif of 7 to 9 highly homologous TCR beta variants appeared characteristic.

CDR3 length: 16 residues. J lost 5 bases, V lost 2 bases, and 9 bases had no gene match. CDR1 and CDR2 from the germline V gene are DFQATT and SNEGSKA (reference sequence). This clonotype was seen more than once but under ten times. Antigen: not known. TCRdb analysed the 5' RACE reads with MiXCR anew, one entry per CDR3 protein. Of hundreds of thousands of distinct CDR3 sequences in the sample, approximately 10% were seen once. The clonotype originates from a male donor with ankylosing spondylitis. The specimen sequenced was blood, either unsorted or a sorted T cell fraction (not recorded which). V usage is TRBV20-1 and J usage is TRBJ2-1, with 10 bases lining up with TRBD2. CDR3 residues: CSARSSGRSLNNEQFF. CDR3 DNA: TGCAGTGCTAGAAGTAGCGGGAGGTCCCTCAACAATGAGCAGTTCTTC.